This entry concerns a single TCR beta chain. Its antigen remains unidentified. Per germline, CDR1 SGHDT and CDR2 YYEEEE. V lost 2 bases to trimming and J lost 1 base, with 7 bases between them. The CDR3 is 13 amino acids. The data originate from a study of PD-1 blockade in classical Hodgkin lymphoma. Study observations and caveats: CD4+ TCR diversity rose significantly by C4D1, and CD8+ TCR diversity did not. Some patients started nivolumab under 1 year after ASCT, and they were excluded. Lower baseline TCR diversity was reported for newly diagnosed patients than for healthy donors.

Repertoires were generated with immunoSEQ multiplex PCR, while TCRdb's copy carries only in-frame clones and drops some. The data show about 29,000 clones, 85% seen once. Every one of the patients relapsed after autologous stem cell transplantation (brentuximab vedotin exposure was variable). Magnetic negative selection of thawed PBMCs was the method by which CD4+ T cells were purified. The chain uses TRBV5-6 and TRBJ2-7, with unresolved D. The TCR was taken from a human donor with classical Hodgkin lymphoma. The sample was CD4+ T cells from blood, taken at baseline. The CDR3 reads CASSFAVSYEQYF. The CDR3 bases are TGTGCCAGCAGCTTTGCAGTTTCCTACGAGCAGTACTTC.